Each of the 12 T cell receptor beta chains below was sequenced from the same sample in a study of blood T cell repertoires in COVID-19. Some clones are missing from TCRdb's copy, which holds only in-frame ones; the method was immunoSEQ multiplex PCR. The table lists fewer than 200,000 clones, roughly 85% of them singletons, with around 20% in the top ten. Input material: PBMCs or T cells enriched from blood (not recorded which). Receptors were obtained from a woman in her 70s in a cohort exposed to, infected with or recovered from COVID-19 (not recorded which).

The chain has TRBV5-8 and TRBJ2-7, with D perhaps TRBD1 (7 bases). The germline V and J ends were trimmed by 4 bases and 0 bases, with 17 bases remaining between them. Germline-derived CDR1 and CDR2 are SGHTS and YDEGEE. There are 16 residues in the CDR3. As DNA, the CDR3 is TGTGCCAGCAGCGGAGGGGGCCTCCCAGACTCCTACGAGCAGTACTTC. Amino acids: CASSGGGLPDSYEQYF.

The chain carries TRBV28 and TRBJ1-4; D call uncertain. This CDR3 is 13 amino acids long. Germline values: CDR1 MDHEN, CDR2 SYDVKM. Deletions cut 7 bases from V and 7 bases from J, with 13 bases between. The CDR3 bases are TGTGCCAGCACTACGATCTCTCGTGAAAAACTGTTTTTT. Its translation: CASTTISREKLFF.

V usage is TRBV5-1 and J usage is TRBJ2-1; D is uncertain. The CDR3 extends over 12 amino acids. Germline CDR1 and CDR2: SGHRS and YFSETQ. V lost 2 bases, J lost 10 bases, and 10 bases lay in between. In DNA form, the CDR3 reads TGCGCCAGCAGCTTACATTATGGCGAGCAGTTCTTC. It specifies CASSLHYGEQFF.

This clone was observed once. The chain has TRBV28 and TRBJ2-5; 12 bases fit TRBD1. The germline CDR1 and CDR2 sequences are MDHEN and SYDVKM. V lost 4 bases, J lost 5 bases, and 5 bases stayed unmatched. The CDR3 runs 15 residues. The CDR3 DNA is TGTGCCAGCAGTTCCCCCGGGACAGGGGGCGAGACCCAGTACTTC. Protein sequence: CASSSPGTGGETQYF.

This clone was counted a single time. V usage is TRBV5-1 and J usage is TRBJ2-1, with 12 bases fitting TRBD2. The CDR3 contains 16 residues. Trimming cost V 2 bases and J 7 bases; bases outside gene matches: 7. The germline V gene encodes CDR1 SGHRS and CDR2 YFSETQ. The CDR3 nucleotides are TGCGCCAGCAGCTTTCTAGCGGGAGGGCCGGGAAATGAGCAGTTCTTC. Translated: CASSFLAGGPGNEQFF.

The V gene is TRBV19, the J gene TRBJ1-1; no reliable D call. V was clipped by 6 bases and J by 1 base, with 9 bases between them. Germline CDR1 reads LNHDA; CDR2 reads SQIVND (reference sequence). The CDR3 covers 13 residues. CDR3: CASSIRRNTEAFF. Written as DNA, the CDR3 is TGTGCCAGTAGCATCAGAAGGAACACTGAAGCTTTCTTT.

V gene TRBV2 combines with J gene TRBJ2-1, with TRBD2 matching over 12 bases. This CDR3 contains 14 residues. Germline CDR1 and CDR2: SNHLY and FYNNEI. V was clipped by 6 bases and J by 9 bases; unmatched bases: 6. CDR3 protein: CASRPLAGGVEQFF. The CDR3 DNA reads TGTGCCAGCAGGCCCCTAGCGGGAGGGGTTGAGCAGTTCTTC.

This sequence joins TRBV7-3 and TRBJ2-3; the match to TRBD2 covers 7 bases. The CDR3 is 16 residues long. V shed 0 bases, J shed 2 bases, and the junction held 5 bases outside the gene matches. Per germline, CDR1 SGHTA and CDR2 FQGTGA. In DNA, the CDR3 is TGTGCCAGCAGCTTAACAGGGGACTATGTCACAGATACGCAGTATTTT. Translation gives CASSLTGDYVTDTQYF.

The CDR3 bases are TGTGCCAGCAGACCGCAGGGGAGAAACACCATATATTTT. Translated, it gives CASRPQGRNTIYF. The chain combines TRBV12-3 or TRBV12-4 with TRBJ1-3, with D perhaps TRBD1 (6 bases). The CDR3 is made up of 13 amino acids. Between the trimmed V and J ends, which lost 6 bases and 5 bases, there was a span of 11 bases.

The chain recombines TRBV2 with TRBJ2-7; 7 bases line up with TRBD2. The CDR3 contains 14 residues. V gave up 7 bases and J gave up 4 bases; unmatched junction bases: 10. CDR1 is SNHLY, CDR2 FYNNEI, per germline. CDR3 coding DNA: TGTGCCAGCATCAAGCGGGGCCGGGAATACGAGCAGTACTTC. Its translation: CASIKRGREYEQYF. Full variable domain (rest looked up from reference TRBV2 and TRBJ2-7): EPEVTQTPSHQVTQMGQEVILRCVPISNHLYFYWYRQILGQKVEFLVSFYNNEISEKSEIFDDQFSVERPDGSNFTLKIRSTKLEDSAMYFCASIKRGREYEQYFGPGTRLTVT.

The V and J genes are TRBV19 and TRBJ1-5; no clear D gene. The length of the CDR3 is 12 residues. Germline V lookup: CDR1 LNHDA, CDR2 SQIVND (reference sequence). Trimming stripped 8 bases from V and 5 bases from J, with 10 bases between. CDR3 nucleotide sequence: TGTGCCAGTGGCCCTCAGGATCAGCCCCAGCATTTT. This translates into CASGPQDQPQHF. Filled out from reference TRBV19 and TRBJ1-5, the complete variable domain reads DGGITQSPKYLFRKEGQNVTLSCEQNLNHDAMYWYRQDPGQGLRLIYYSQIVNDFQKGDIAEGYSVSREKKESFPLTVTSAQKNPTAFYLCASGPQDQPQHFGDGTRLSIL.

J is TRBJ2-7 and V is TRBV4-3; 8 positions match TRBD2. Losses at the gene ends were 0 bases for V and 3 bases for J; bases not matched to a gene: 7. The CDR3 spans 16 residues. CDR1 LGHNA and CDR2 YSLEER come from the germline V gene. The CDR3 DNA reads as TGCGCCAGCAGCCAAGATCAGCGGGGGATGGACTACGAGCAGTACTTC. Translated: CASSQDQRGMDYEQYF.